The TCR beta chain under discussion was sequenced for a study of cytomegalovirus exposure and HLA in healthy donors. General study results and limits: It was approximately 150 TCR beta chains that were listed as cytomegalovirus-associated.

Germline values: CDR1 MNHNY, CDR2 SVGAGI (reference sequence). The CDR3 covers 14 residues. Trimming shortened V by 7 bases and J by 4 bases, and 13 bases separated the two germline ends. PCR involved 60 Vbeta and 13 Jbeta primers. Only in-frame clones appear in the TCRdb table, and some are missing; sequencing was by immunoSEQ multiplex PCR. The table lists approximately 120,000 clones, roughly 79% of them singletons, with 3.1% in the top ten. About this clone: The antigen remains undetermined.

Sequencing was carried out using PBMCs. This receptor was obtained from a young man in good health and CMV-seronegative. The chain employs TRBV6-6 and TRBJ2-2, with D maybe TRBD1 (6 bases). Here the CDR3 DNA reads TGTGCCAGCAATCAAATGGACAGCACCGGGGAGCTGTTTTTT. Protein sequence: CASNQMDSTGELFF.